Below, one T cell receptor (beta chain) is given with its context. Trimming took 2 bases from V and 2 from J; bases not matched to a gene: 7. Germline values: CDR1 SGHTA, CDR2 FQGTGA. The CDR3 has 17 residues. The data are from a study of shared clonotypes between healthy human individuals. Study-level information: CD4 naive and memory got three plates each, CD8 naive two, CD8 memory one.

The method was immunoSEQ multiplex PCR; TCRdb's version includes in-frame clones alone and lacks a portion of them. The sample contains about 1.1 million clones, approximately 80% of which appear only once. Sequenced: memory CD4+ T cells from PBMCs. Subset of the sample: CD45RA-negative fraction. V and J are TRBV7-3 and TRBJ2-2, with 8 bases that match TRBD1. This receptor was identified in a man between 18 and 35 years old in good health. Some clones in this sample may be carry-over from other donors' samples. The CDR3 reads CASSLGAGGVNTGELFF. The CDR3 DNA sequence: TGTGCCAGCAGCTTAGGGGCAGGGGGCGTCAACACCGGGGAGCTGTTTTTT.